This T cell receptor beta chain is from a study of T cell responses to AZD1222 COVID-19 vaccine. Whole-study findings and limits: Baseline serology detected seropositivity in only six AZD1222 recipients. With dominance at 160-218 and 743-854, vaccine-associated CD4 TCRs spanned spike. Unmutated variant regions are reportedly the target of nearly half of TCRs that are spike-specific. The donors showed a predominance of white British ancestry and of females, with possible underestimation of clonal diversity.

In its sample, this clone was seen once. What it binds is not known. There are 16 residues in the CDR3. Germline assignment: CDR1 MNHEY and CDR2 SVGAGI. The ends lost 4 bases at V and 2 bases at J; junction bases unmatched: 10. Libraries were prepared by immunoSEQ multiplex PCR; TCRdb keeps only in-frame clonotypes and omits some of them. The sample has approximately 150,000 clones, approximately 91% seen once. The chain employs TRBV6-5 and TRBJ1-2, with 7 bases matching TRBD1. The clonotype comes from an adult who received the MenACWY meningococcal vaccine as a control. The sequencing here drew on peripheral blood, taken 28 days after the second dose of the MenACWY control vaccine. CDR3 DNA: TGTGCCAGCAGTTCCTTGGACAGGCCCACCAACTATGGCTACACCTTC. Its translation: CASSSLDRPTNYGYTF.